These T cell receptor beta chains were read from a single sample in a study of human T cells and chemical hapten exposure. TCRdb reprocessed the RACE reads via MiXCR and lists one record per CDR3 protein. In the table there are a few hundred thousand distinct CDR3 sequences, about 6.9% of which are singletons. The specimen comprised whole blood, sampled in connection with sensitization to the hapten diphenylcyclopropenone (DPC). All receptors come from a woman under 30 with alopecia areata. Some clones in this sample may be carry-over from other donors' samples. Each CDR3 is given with its conserved first and last residue. D genes are given only for firm matches. The listing skips clone size in some rows; elsewhere it reads once, few, many or a size class.

D gene,V gene,J gene,clone size,CDR3 protein,CDR3 DNA
.,TRBV29-1,TRBJ2-7,few,CSVSESRRNEQYF,TGCAGCGTGTCAGAGAGTAGGAGGAACGAGCAGTACTTC
.,TRBV5-1,TRBJ1-5,many,CASSTDGDQPQHF,TGCGCCAGCAGCACGGACGGGGATCAGCCCCAGCATTTT
TRBD1,TRBV5-1,TRBJ2-3,few,CASSGTVFYTDTQYF,TGCGCCAGCAGCGGGACAGTTTTCTACACAGATACGCAGTATTTT
.,TRBV27,TRBJ2-7,.,CASSFNPGNEQYF,TGTGCCAGCAGTTTTAACCCAGGGAACGAGCAGTACTTC
.,TRBV6-2/TRBV6-3,TRBJ1-2,many,CASSYRGQRYTF,TGTGCCAGCAGTTACAGAGGACAACGCTACACCTTC
.,TRBV5-1,TRBJ1-6,many,CASSLGHTDSPLHF,TGCGCCAGCAGCTTGGGACACACGGATTCACCCCTCCACTTT
TRBD2,TRBV7-8,TRBJ2-7,few,CASSWLTSGAAF,TGTGCCAGCAGCTGGCTTACTAGCGGGGCGGCCTTC
TRBD1,TRBV7-2,TRBJ1-4,many,CASSLALGTGDEKLFF,TGTGCCAGCAGCTTAGCCTTAGGGACAGGGGATGAAAAACTGTTTTTT
.,TRBV20-1,TRBJ1-5,many,CSAGGNGGQNQPQHF,TGCAGTGCTGGGGGTAACGGGGGCCAAAATCAGCCCCAGCATTTT
.,TRBV7-8,TRBJ2-1,many,CAVSSYNEQFF,TGTGCAGTCAGCTCCTACAATGAGCAGTTCTTC
.,TRBV6-5,TRBJ1-5,.,CASSSQAHQPQHF,TGTGCCAGCAGTTCACAGGCCCATCAGCCCCAGCATTTT
TRBD2,TRBV6-5,TRBJ2-3,few,CASSRLAGSTDTQYF,TGTGCCAGCAGCCGACTAGCGGGGAGCACAGATACGCAGTATTTT
.,TRBV6-2/TRBV6-3,TRBJ1-1,many,CASSTRGAVRAFF,TGTGCCAGCAGTACCCGTGGAGCCGTGAGAGCTTTCTTT
TRBD1,TRBV7-9,TRBJ1-2,.,CASSLHRGELNYGYTF,TGTGCCAGCAGCTTACACAGGGGCGAACTAAACTATGGCTACACCTTC
TRBD1,TRBV20-1,TRBJ1-5,many,CSARPGTVNQPQHF,TGCAGTGCTAGACCCGGGACAGTAAATCAGCCCCAGCATTTT
.,TRBV5-1,TRBJ2-7,.,CASSLVGDFYEQYF,TGCGCCAGCAGCTTGGTAGGGGACTTCTACGAGCAGTACTTC
TRBD1,TRBV7-2,TRBJ1-4,many,CASSTGQGGEKLFF,TGTGCCAGCAGCACCGGACAGGGCGGCGAAAAACTGTTTTTT
TRBD1,TRBV6-2/TRBV6-3,TRBJ2-2,.,CATNRGTGGHGELFF,TGTGCCACCAACAGAGGGACAGGGGGCCACGGGGAGCTGTTTTTT
.,TRBV3-1,TRBJ2-7,few,CASSQGSRANEQYF,TGTGCCAGCAGCCAAGGGTCCAGGGCGAACGAGCAGTACTTC
.,TRBV21-1,TRBJ1-1,.,CASSKVHRADTEAFF,TGTGCCAGCAGCAAAGTTCACAGGGCCGACACTGAAGCTTTCTTT
TRBD1,TRBV11-1,TRBJ2-7,.,CASRTTGTGGPSVHEQYF,TGTGCCAGCAGGACAACCGGGACAGGGGGTCCCTCCGTCCACGAGCAGTACTTC
.,TRBV27,TRBJ2-2,.,CASSPLGVGGPNTGELFF,TGTGCCAGCAGTCCCCTTGGGGTCGGGGGCCCGAACACCGGGGAGCTGTTTTTT
.,TRBV7-3,TRBJ2-7,.,CASGAGGHEQYF,TGTGCCAGCGGGGCAGGCGGGCACGAGCAGTACTTC
.,TRBV9,TRBJ2-3,.,CASSVGVAPDTQYF,TGTGCCAGCAGCGTAGGGGTAGCCCCAGATACGCAGTATTTT
.,TRBV15,TRBJ2-5,.,CATSRDRVTQYF,TGTGCCACCAGCAGAGATCGGGTGACCCAGTACTTC
TRBD2,TRBV6-1,TRBJ2-5,many,CASGNSQPGLAGQETQYF,TGTGCCAGCGGAAACTCGCAGCCGGGACTAGCGGGGCAAGAGACCCAGTACTTC
.,TRBV27,TRBJ2-7,.,CASSLNGFPTYEQYF,TGTGCCAGCAGTTTAAACGGGTTTCCTACCTACGAGCAGTACTTC
.,TRBV3-1,TRBJ1-4,many,CASSQEIGSTEKLFF,TGTGCCAGCAGCCAAGAAATCGGATCCACGGAAAAACTGTTTTTT
TRBD2,TRBV11-2,TRBJ2-5,.,CASSLEGRAGFGTQYF,TGTGCCAGCAGCTTAGAGGGGCGAGCGGGGTTTGGGACCCAGTACTTC
.,TRBV4-3,TRBJ2-5,few,CASSQDLEYQETQYF,TGCGCCAGCAGCCAAGATCTGGAATACCAAGAGACCCAGTACTTC
.,TRBV6-2/TRBV6-3,TRBJ1-5,many,CASSYGGEANQPQHF,TGTGCCAGCAGTTACGGGGGGGAGGCCAATCAGCCCCAGCATTTT
.,TRBV6-5,TRBJ1-2,many,CASRPDGNAYGYTF,TGTGCCAGCAGGCCGGACGGGAACGCTTATGGCTACACCTTC
TRBD2,TRBV29-1,TRBJ2-5,few,CSGEAGEQETQYF,TGCAGCGGCGAGGCGGGGGAGCAAGAGACCCAGTACTTC
.,TRBV25-1,TRBJ2-3,.,CASSEEQSTDTQYF,TGTGCCAGCAGTGAAGAGCAGAGCACAGATACGCAGTATTTT
TRBD2,TRBV11-2,TRBJ2-7,many,CASNPGTTFYEQYF,TGTGCCAGCAACCCCGGGACTACCTTCTACGAGCAGTACTTC
.,TRBV28,TRBJ1-5,few,CASSLRDGEVQPQHF,TGTGCCAGCAGTTTAAGGGACGGGGAGGTCCAGCCCCAGCATTTT
.,TRBV27,TRBJ1-5,few,CASSFLPRQPQHF,TGTGCCAGCAGTTTCCTCCCGAGGCAGCCCCAGCATTTT
.,TRBV15,TRBJ2-7,few,CATSRKGDEQYF,TGTGCCACCAGCAGAAAGGGGGACGAGCAGTACTTC
.,TRBV28,TRBJ1-1,.,CASSEAQISNTEAFF,TGTGCCAGCAGTGAAGCTCAGATTTCGAACACTGAAGCTTTCTTT
TRBD1,TRBV12-3/TRBV12-4,TRBJ2-3,many,CASSRGQDRTDTQYF,TGTGCCAGCAGTCGCGGACAGGACCGCACAGATACGCAGTATTTT
.,TRBV7-8,TRBJ1-4,many,CASSLGAGEKLFF,TGTGCCAGCAGCTTAGGGGCGGGGGAAAAACTGTTTTTT
.,TRBV12-3/TRBV12-4,TRBJ1-1,many,CASRRSGVNTEAFF,TGTGCCAGCAGAAGGAGCGGGGTGAACACTGAAGCTTTCTTT
.,TRBV6-6,TRBJ2-7,.,CASSYRDSSSYEQYF,TGTGCCAGCAGTTACCGGGACTCGAGCTCCTACGAGCAGTACTTC
.,TRBV2,TRBJ2-5,few,CASNLDGLQETQYF,TGTGCCAGCAACCTGGATGGTCTTCAAGAGACCCAGTACTTC
.,TRBV4-3,TRBJ2-2,many,CASSQGEGTGELFF,TGCGCCAGCAGCCAAGGTGAAGGCACCGGGGAGCTGTTTTTT
.,TRBV6-2/TRBV6-3,TRBJ2-3,many,CASSFRATDTQYF,TGTGCCAGCAGTTTCAGGGCCACAGATACGCAGTATTTT
TRBD1,TRBV20-1,TRBJ1-2,many,CSAPTGPGYGYTF,TGCAGTGCGCCGACAGGGCCTGGCTATGGCTACACCTTC
TRBD2,TRBV6-1,TRBJ2-5,many,CASSELAGDQETQYF,TGTGCCAGCAGTGAACTAGCGGGGGACCAAGAGACCCAGTACTTC
.,TRBV6-2/TRBV6-3,TRBJ2-5,few,CASGSSVLGRETQYF,TGTGCCAGCGGATCGTCGGTTCTGGGTAGAGAGACCCAGTACTTC
.,TRBV7-2,TRBJ2-3,.,CASSLRVSGTDTQYF,TGTGCCAGCAGCTTAAGGGTGTCGGGGACAGATACGCAGTATTTT
.,TRBV6-1,TRBJ1-1,many,CASSEREAGRSEAFF,TGTGCCAGCAGTGAACGCGAAGCAGGGCGTAGTGAAGCTTTCTTT
TRBD1,TRBV6-2/TRBV6-3,TRBJ1-1,.,CASGDRPNTEAFF,TGTGCCAGCGGGGACAGACCGAACACTGAAGCTTTCTTT
TRBD1,TRBV20-1,TRBJ2-5,few,CSAETGERQETQYF,TGCAGTGCCGAGACAGGGGAGCGCCAAGAGACCCAGTACTTC
.,TRBV6-6,TRBJ1-2,many,CASSYGSLELYGYTF,TGTGCCAGCAGTTACGGCAGCCTAGAATTATATGGCTACACCTTC
TRBD1,TRBV20-1,TRBJ2-3,.,CSGRPGQGTDTQYF,TGCAGTGGTCGACCGGGACAGGGCACAGATACGCAGTATTTT
.,TRBV6-6,TRBJ1-1,many,CASSYSGGVGWTEAFF,TGTGCCAGCAGTTACTCAGGAGGGGTTGGATGGACTGAAGCTTTCTTT
.,TRBV27,TRBJ2-2,.,CASSLDRNTGELFF,TGTGCCAGCAGTCTTGACCGGAACACCGGGGAGCTGTTTTTT
TRBD1,TRBV5-1,TRBJ2-2,.,CASRAGTGNTGELFF,TGCGCCAGCAGAGCCGGGACAGGAAACACCGGGGAGCTGTTTTTT
.,TRBV19,TRBJ2-7,.,CASSIETSAVGYEQYF,TGTGCCAGTAGTATTGAGACGTCGGCTGTAGGGTACGAGCAGTACTTC